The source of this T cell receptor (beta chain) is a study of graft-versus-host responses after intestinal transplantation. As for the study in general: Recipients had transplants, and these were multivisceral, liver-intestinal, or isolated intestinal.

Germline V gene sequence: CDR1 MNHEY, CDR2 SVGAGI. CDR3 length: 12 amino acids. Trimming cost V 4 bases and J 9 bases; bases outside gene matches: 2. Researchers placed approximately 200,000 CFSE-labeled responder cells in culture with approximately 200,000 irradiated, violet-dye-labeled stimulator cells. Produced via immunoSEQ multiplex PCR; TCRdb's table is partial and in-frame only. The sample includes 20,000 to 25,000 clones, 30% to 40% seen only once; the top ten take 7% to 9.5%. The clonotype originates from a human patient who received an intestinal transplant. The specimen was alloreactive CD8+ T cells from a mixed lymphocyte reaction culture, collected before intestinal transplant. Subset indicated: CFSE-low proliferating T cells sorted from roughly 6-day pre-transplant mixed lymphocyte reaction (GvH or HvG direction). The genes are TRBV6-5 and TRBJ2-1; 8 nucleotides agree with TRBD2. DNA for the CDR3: TGTGCCAGCAGTTCGGCGGGAGGTGAGCAGTTCTTC. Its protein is CASSSAGGEQFF.